The clone carrying this T cell receptor (beta chain) has at least ten counts. Its antigen is currently unknown. This record belongs to a study of T cells in Graves' hyperthyroidism and ophthalmopathy. General observations from the study: Blood also held most thyroid clonotypes expanded beyond 0.001.

The CDR3 covers 13 residues. V was cut by 5 bases and J by 2 bases, with 10 bases left in between. The investigators amplified TCR beta CDR3 regions from RNA transcripts. HTBI primers drove first-round RT-PCR of the TCR CDR3. TCRdb passed the multiplex PCR reads through MiXCR, listing each CDR3 protein once. In the table there are about 400,000 distinct CDR3 sequences, roughly 15% of which are singletons. Hyperthyroidism in the patients, aged 18 to 65, was newly diagnosed and under 2 months in duration. Cells are PBMCs isolated from about 10 ml of fresh blood. The chain uses TRBV12-3 or TRBV12-4 and TRBJ2-7, with D possibly being TRBD2 (6 bases). This receptor was taken from a woman aged 18-29 years with Graves' hyperthyroidism. The sequenced sample was blood. Here the CDR3 DNA reads TGTGCCAGCAGTGTAAGCGGGCCCTACGAGCAGTACTTC. It yields the protein CASSVSGPYEQYF.